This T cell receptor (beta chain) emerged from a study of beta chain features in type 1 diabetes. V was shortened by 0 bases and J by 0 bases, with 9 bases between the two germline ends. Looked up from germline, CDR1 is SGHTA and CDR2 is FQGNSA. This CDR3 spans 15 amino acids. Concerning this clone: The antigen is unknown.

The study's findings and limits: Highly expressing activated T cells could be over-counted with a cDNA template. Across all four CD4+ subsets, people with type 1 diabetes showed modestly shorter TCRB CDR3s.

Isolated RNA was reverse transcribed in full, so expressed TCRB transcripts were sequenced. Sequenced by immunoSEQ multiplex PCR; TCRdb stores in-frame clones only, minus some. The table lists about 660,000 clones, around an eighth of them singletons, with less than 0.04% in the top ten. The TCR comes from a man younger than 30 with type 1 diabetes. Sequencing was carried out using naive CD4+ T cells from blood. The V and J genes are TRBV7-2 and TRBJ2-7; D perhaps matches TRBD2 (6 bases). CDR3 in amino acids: CASSLAPSDSYEQYF. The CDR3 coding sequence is TGTGCCAGCAGCTTAGCGCCTAGCGACTCCTACGAGCAGTACTTC.